The text below deals with one T cell receptor beta chain. Its antigen target is currently unknown. No base quality information exists; no much larger clone differs at one position. The data were taken from a study of blood T cell repertoires in COVID-19 (TCRdb year 2020). About the full investigation: Collaborator samples came from the United States, Italy and Spain and covered acute and convalescent phases of COVID-19. The material from the prospective study consisted of cDNA or gDNA derived from T cells, B-cell-depleted T cells, or PBMCs. Subjects who had been exposed to COVID-19, were actively infected with it, or had recovered from it provided the deeply sampled blood TCRbeta repertoires that made up the dataset. The repertoires were released in a freely available public database meant as a resource for research on the immune response to SARS-CoV-2. Samples were obtained from the ongoing ImmuneRACE study (first 160 participants) and from roughly 1,300 subjects provided by 6 global collaborators. Nearly every sample came with metadata listing a de-identified subject ID, COVID-19 status, age in years and sex. Where available, HLA class I and class II types were taken from metadata supplied by the sample provider and were not determined by assay-based typing.

Whole blood was collected in K2EDTA tubes by collaborating institutions according to the institutions' own protocols. For TCRbeta analysis, collaborators shipped samples in one of three forms: frozen whole blood, isolated PBMCs, or DNA extracted from either of those sample types. TCRbeta CDR3 regions were amplified from genomic DNA using the immunoSEQ Assay, a bias-controlled multiplex PCR. As for how the authors treated the data: The number of nucleated cells in each sample was estimated from the amplification of reference gene primers within the assay. Sequence reads were collapsed and filtered to measure the absolute abundance of every unique TCRbeta CDR3 rearrangement. Productive Simpson clonality was computed per sample as the square root of Simpson's diversity index over productive rearrangements. Imported from immuneACCESS, the table was reduced by TCRdb to in-frame sequences with V and J called. These copies leave out some clones; in studies compared against another copy, an unresolved V gene accounts for under half, and the cause of the remainder is not known. D and trimming come from the DNA, and the V and J calls and clone size come from that table. The sample table contains around 130,000 clones; only one count was recorded for more than 70% of them. The ten largest clones capture approximately 4.3% of the sample.

Counted from cysteine to phenylalanine, this CDR3 has 16 amino acids. Only the CDR3 DNA is retained, 48 bases long and in frame from the first base. For CDR1 and CDR2, the germline V gene lists KGHSH and LQKENI. Trimming costs V 3 bases and J 1 base, and their ends lie 15 bases apart. What the work shows at the level of the full study, not this receptor alone: How much clinical and demographic metadata was included differed by source and by participant, and the metadata was provided uncurated.

The receptor was derived from a human donor in a cohort sampled during active COVID-19. The chain links TRBV18 with TRBJ1-1, with no confident D gene call. Sequenced input: peripheral blood. The DNA sequence is TGTGCCAGCTCACCTGGCCTAGAGTTGGCGAACACTGAAGCTTTCTTT. This yields the protein CASSPGLELANTEAFF. The full variable domain, with segments outside the CDR3 supplied by the reference TRBV18 and TRBJ1-1 proteins, appears as NAGVMQNPRHLVRRRGQEARLRCSPMKGHSHVYWYRQLPEEGLKFMVYLQKENIIDESGMPKERFSAEFPKEGPSILRIQQVVRGDSAAYFCASSPGLELANTEAFFGQGTRLTVV.